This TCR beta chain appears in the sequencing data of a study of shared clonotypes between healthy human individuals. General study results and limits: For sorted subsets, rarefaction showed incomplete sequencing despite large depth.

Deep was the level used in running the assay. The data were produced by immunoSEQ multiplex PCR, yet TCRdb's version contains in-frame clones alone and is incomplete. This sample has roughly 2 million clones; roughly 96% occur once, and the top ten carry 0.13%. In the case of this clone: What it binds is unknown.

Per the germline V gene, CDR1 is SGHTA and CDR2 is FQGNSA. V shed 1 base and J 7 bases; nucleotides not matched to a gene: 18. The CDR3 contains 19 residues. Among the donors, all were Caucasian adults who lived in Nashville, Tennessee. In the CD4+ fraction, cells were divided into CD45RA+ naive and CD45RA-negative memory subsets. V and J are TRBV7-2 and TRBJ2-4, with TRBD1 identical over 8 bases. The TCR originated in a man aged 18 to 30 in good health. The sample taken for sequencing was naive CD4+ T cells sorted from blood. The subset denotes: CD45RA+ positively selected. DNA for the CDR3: TGTGCCAGCAGCTTAGGGGCCCGGGACAGGCTATTTTCGGTTAACATTCAGTACTTC. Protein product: CASSLGARDRLFSVNIQYF.